Listed below are T cell receptor beta chains from one sample, sequenced in a study of radiotherapy plus CTLA-4 blockade in lung cancer. The table came from immunoSEQ multiplex PCR; TCRdb's copy has only in-frame clones and leaves some out. The table records approximately 49,000 clones, approximately 84% of them present only once. Sequenced here: peripheral blood, sampled from a patient treated with radiotherapy plus ipilimumab. These receptors all stem from a human donor with non-small cell lung cancer whose response to radiotherapy plus ipilimumab could not be evaluated. Each CDR3 is given with its conserved first and last residue. The D gene is left open where the match is weak. The listing skips clone size in some rows; elsewhere it reads once, few, many or a size class.

cdr3_nt,cdr3_aa,v_call,clone_size,d_call,j_call,cdr3_length
TGTGCCAGCAGCGTAGCACTAGCGGGAGAAGATACGCAGTATTTT,CASSVALAGEDTQYF,TRBV9,NA,TRBD2,TRBJ2-3,15
TGTGCCACCCAGGACGGTCAACTAGACAATGAGCAGTTCTTC,CATQDGQLDNEQFF,TRBV10-3,NA,NA,TRBJ2-1,14
TGTGCCAGCAGCCCGACAGAGAAAAGTAACTATGGCTACACCTTC,CASSPTEKSNYGYTF,TRBV5-4,few,NA,TRBJ1-2,15
TGTGCCAGCAGCGTAGAGGGGGCCGATGAGCAGTTCTTC,CASSVEGADEQFF,TRBV9,NA,TRBD1,TRBJ2-1,13
TGTGCCATCAGTGAGGACAGAGATAATGAAAAACTGTTTTTT,CAISEDRDNEKLFF,TRBV10-3,NA,NA,TRBJ1-4,14
TGCAGCGCCTCTGGGGGGTACAATGAGCAGTTCTTC,CSASGGYNEQFF,TRBV29-1,NA,NA,TRBJ2-1,12
TGCGCCAGCAGCCAAGGCAGGACTAACTATGGCTACACCTTC,CASSQGRTNYGYTF,TRBV4-3,NA,NA,TRBJ1-2,14
TGTGCCAGCAGCGCGGGGGGTGCAGGGGGCTCTGGCTACACCTTC,CASSAGGAGGSGYTF,TRBV9,NA,TRBD1,TRBJ1-2,15
TGTGCCAGCAGCTTAGTTAGTGGACTGCAAGAGACCCAGTACTTC,CASSLVSGLQETQYF,TRBV11-1,NA,NA,TRBJ2-5,15
TGTGCCAGCAGTGAGCCGGGACAGAGTTTTGAGCAGTTCTTC,CASSEPGQSFEQFF,TRBV25-1,NA,TRBD1,TRBJ2-1,14
TGTGCCAGTAGTACGTGGGACAGGGGACGTAATTCACCCCTCCACTTT,CASSTWDRGRNSPLHF,TRBV19,NA,TRBD1,TRBJ1-6,16
TGTGCCAGCAGTGGACAGGGGAAATCCTACGAGCAGTACTTC,CASSGQGKSYEQYF,TRBV28,NA,TRBD1,TRBJ2-7,14
TGTGCCAGCAGTTTAACCGGGACAGGGGGTACTCGCAACTATGGCTACACCTTC,CASSLTGTGGTRNYGYTF,TRBV28,once,TRBD1,TRBJ1-2,18
TGTGCCAGCAGCTTAGACGGTAACTATGGCTACACCTTC,CASSLDGNYGYTF,TRBV7-2,NA,NA,TRBJ1-2,13